Listed here are 27 T cell receptor beta chains from one sample, sequenced in a study of post-analysis software for immune sequencing data. These receptors' antigens are unknown. The TCR beta cDNA libraries carried unique molecular identifiers. TCRdb independently ran MiXCR on the PCR reads; one entry per CDR3 protein. The sample has about 800,000 distinct CDR3 sequences, roughly 29% seen once. Study results and caveats: Included in a set of four or five TRBV segments more frequent in patients than controls were TRBV5-6, TRBV5-1 and TRBV20-1.

Sequencing used blood. The receptors here all came from a girl under 18 with multiple sclerosis.

J is TRBJ2-5 and V is TRBV12-3 or TRBV12-4; 8 bases match TRBD1. V was clipped by 1 base and J by 4 bases; unmatched bases: 2. This CDR3 comprises 14 residues. This chain's CDR3 is CASSLVQGGETQYF. The CDR3 nucleotides are TGTGCCAGCAGTTTAGTACAGGGGGGAGAGACCCAGTACTTC.

V gene TRBV6-5 combines with J gene TRBJ1-1; the D is unclear. The CDR3 covers 16 residues. Germline CDR1 MNHEY, CDR2 SVGAGI. The V and J ends lost 0 bases and 1 base respectively, with 12 bases between them. In DNA, the CDR3 is TGTGCCAGCAGTTACTCTGTTAATTTCGGGAACACTGAAGCTTTCTTT. It encodes CASSYSVNFGNTEAFF.

This clonotype was detected a few times. This sequence joins TRBV29-1 and TRBJ2-1; no firm D call. Germline CDR1 reads SQVTM; CDR2 reads ANQGSEA. The V end was cut by 4 bases, the J end by 5 bases, with 6 bases between. This CDR3 spans 11 amino acids. This CDR3 reads CSVGRNNEQFF. The DNA for the CDR3 is TGCAGCGTTGGTCGCAACAATGAGCAGTTCTTC.

The chain is built from TRBV5-1 and TRBJ1-1; 8 bases are a match to TRBD1. CDR3 length equals 12 residues. With V trimmed by 4 bases and J by 7 bases, 3 bases remained unmatched. The germline gives CDR1 SGHRS, CDR2 YFSETQ. The CDR3 region is CASSQDRVEAFF. The DNA of the CDR3 is TGCGCCAGCAGCCAGGACAGGGTTGAAGCTTTCTTT.

This sequence joins TRBV4-1 and TRBJ2-7; the match to TRBD2 covers 9 bases. Germline CDR1 MGHRA, CDR2 YSYEKL. V was clipped by 1 base and J by 1 base; unmatched bases: 8. The CDR3 is made up of 17 amino acids. CDR3 DNA: TGCGCCAGCAGCCAAGCTATGACTAGCGGATTTTCCTACGAGCAGTACTTC. This gives the protein CASSQAMTSGFSYEQYF.

This chain connects TRBV12-3 or TRBV12-4 to TRBJ2-5; 8 bases map to TRBD1. Trimming took 5 bases from V and 5 from J; bases not matched to a gene: 7. The CDR3 contains 14 residues. CDR3 sequence: CASSETGVDETQYF. CDR3 nucleotides: TGTGCCAGCAGTGAGACAGGGGTAGACGAGACCCAGTACTTC.

The sample holds many counts of this clonotype. This sequence joins TRBV20-1 and TRBJ2-6; D is undetermined. The V and J ends lost 1 base and 4 bases respectively, with 11 bases between them. In germline, CDR1 is DFQATT, CDR2 SNEGSKA (reference sequence). The CDR3 covers 15 residues. In DNA form, the CDR3 reads TGCAGTGCTAGAGGGGGAATGGAAGGGGCCAACGTCCTGACTTTC. Its translation: CSARGGMEGANVLTF.

The chain carries TRBV7-2 and TRBJ2-4, with a tentative D call TRBD1 (6 bases). Trimming shortened V by 5 bases and J by 6 bases, and 17 bases separated the two germline ends. The CDR3 runs 15 residues. The germline V gene has CDR1 SGHTA and CDR2 FQGNSA. CDR3 in DNA: TGTGCCAGCAGCCAGCCACAGGGTTCAGGAAACATTCAGTACTTC. It specifies CASSQPQGSGNIQYF. Full variable domain (rest looked up from reference TRBV7-2 and TRBJ2-4): GAGVSQSPSNKVTEKGKDVELRCDPISGHTALYWYRQSLGQGLEFLIYFQGNSAPDKSGLPSDRFSAERTGGSVSTLTIQRTQQEDSAVYLCASSQPQGSGNIQYFGAGTRLSVL.

The chain recombines TRBV29-1 with TRBJ2-7; 7 bases map to TRBD2. Trimming cost V 0 bases and J 0 bases; bases outside gene matches: 8. The V gene's germline CDR1 is SQVTM and CDR2 ANQGSEA. This CDR3 is built from 16 residues. DNA for the CDR3: TGCAGCGTTGAAGATCACCGGGGCGGGAGCTCCTACGAGCAGTACTTC. Translated: CSVEDHRGGSSYEQYF.

The table lists this clonotype with many counts. The chain joins TRBV4-2 to TRBJ2-7; D not certain. Germline V CDR1 and CDR2: LGHNA, YNFKEQ. Trimming took off 1 base at V and 4 bases at J, with 8 bases between the two ends. The CDR3 spans 13 residues. The CDR3 sequence: CASSQVPYYEQYF. For the CDR3, the DNA is TGTGCCAGCAGCCAAGTCCCTTATTACGAGCAGTACTTC.

This sequence joins TRBV27 and TRBJ1-1, with D unclear. This CDR3 has 13 residues. Trimming shortened V by 5 bases and J by 8 bases, and 15 bases separated the two germline ends. Germline V gene lookup returns CDR1 MNHEY and CDR2 SMNVEV (reference sequence). CDR3 sequence: CASSPAGCREAFF. CDR3 nucleotides: TGTGCCAGCAGTCCTGCGGGGTGTCGGGAAGCTTTCTTT.

This clonotype occurred a few times. V gene TRBV24-1 combines with J gene TRBJ2-1; TRBD2 aligns across 14 bases. V shed 4 bases and J 9 bases; nucleotides not matched to a gene: 10. The CDR3 length is 17 residues. Per germline, CDR1 KGHDR and CDR2 SFDVKD. The CDR3 bases are TGTGCCACCAGTGAGAGCATTGGACTAGCGGGAGGTATTGAGCAGTTCTTC. Protein: CATSESIGLAGGIEQFF.

V is TRBV12-3 or TRBV12-4 and J is TRBJ1-2, with D perhaps TRBD1 (6 bases). V was trimmed by 5 bases and J by 8 bases, leaving 18 bases between them. CDR3 length: 14 residues. As DNA, the CDR3 is TGTGCCAGCAGTGCCGGGAGGGACACCAAAGGCTACACCTTC. It translates to CASSAGRDTKGYTF.

This clonotype was observed a single time. V gene TRBV7-9 combines with J gene TRBJ2-1; 10 nucleotides line up with TRBD2. The germline V gene encodes CDR1 SEHNR and CDR2 FQNEAQ (reference sequence). The CDR3 has 16 residues. V lost 1 base to trimming and J lost 7 bases; unmatched junction nucleotides: 7. CDR3 sequence reads: CASSLEASGSWNEQFF. The CDR3 nucleotides read TGTGCCAGCAGCTTAGAGGCTAGCGGGAGTTGGAATGAGCAGTTCTTC.

This clonotype appeared a few times. This rearrangement joins TRBV20-1 to TRBJ2-5, with a weak D call TRBD2 (5 bases). The CDR3 is 12 residues long. The V gene lost 5 bases and the J gene lost 3 bases, with 10 bases spanning the gap. Germline CDR1 is DFQATT and CDR2 is SNEGSKA (reference sequence). The CDR3 loop is CSAQRVKETQYF. As DNA, the CDR3 is TGCAGTGCTCAGAGGGTAAAAGAGACCCAGTACTTC.

In nucleotides, the CDR3 is TGCAGTGCTACCAGACTAGCGGGAATTCACACCGGGGAGCTGTTTTTT. Protein: CSATRLAGIHTGELFF. The V and J genes are TRBV20-1 and TRBJ2-2; 11 bases align to TRBD2. This CDR3 region has 16 residues. Germline lookup yields CDR1 DFQATT and CDR2 SNEGSKA (reference sequence). V shed 4 bases, J shed 3 bases, and the junction held 7 bases outside the gene matches.

The rearrangement joins TRBV4-1 to TRBJ2-1; 7 bases are shared with TRBD2. The V segment lost 3 bases and the J segment 7 bases; nucleotides outside the gene matches: 6. The CDR3 is 14 residues long. Germline values: CDR1 MGHRA, CDR2 YSYEKL. CDR3 nucleotide sequence: TGCGCCAGCAGCCATGGGCGGGGGTGGAATGAGCAGTTCTTC. Protein sequence: CASSHGRGWNEQFF.

This clonotype was found a few times. The chain joins TRBV11-1 to TRBJ2-3; D possibly corresponds to TRBD2 (6 bases). Germline V gives CDR1 SGHAT, CDR2 FQDESV (reference sequence). The V end was cut by 1 base, the J end by 8 bases, with 16 bases between. The CDR3 is 15 amino acids. The CDR3 sequence: CASSLDWNGGATQYF. CDR3 sequence (DNA): TGTGCCAGCAGCTTAGACTGGAACGGGGGTGCTACGCAGTATTTT.

This clonotype was counted between two and nine times. The chain uses TRBV29-1 and TRBJ2-7; 7 bases are shared with TRBD1. CDR1 is SQVTM and CDR2 is ANQGSEA in the germline V gene. The CDR3 extends over 13 amino acids. V lost 6 bases and J lost 4; bases outside the gene matches: 9. CDR3 amino acids: CSVRQGSDYEQYF. CDR3 bases: TGCAGCGTGCGACAGGGCTCCGATTACGAGCAGTACTTC.

This chain joins TRBV12-3 or TRBV12-4 and TRBJ2-5, with D perhaps given as TRBD1 or TRBD2 (5 bases each). V gave up 6 bases and J gave up 9 bases, with 20 bases separating them. The CDR3 covers 14 residues. CDR3 nucleotide sequence: TGTGCCAGCAGCCCCGACCGGTCCACGGGGCCCCAGTACTTC. It is translated as CASSPDRSTGPQYF.

CDR3 bases: TGTGCCAGCAGCTTAGCGGGGGGGAAGGGCAACATTCAGTACTTC. Translating it yields CASSLAGGKGNIQYF. J is TRBJ2-4 and V is TRBV7-9; 7 bases match TRBD2. J was trimmed by 7 bases and V by 0 bases; bases with no gene match: 6. CDR1 and CDR2 (germline): SEHNR, FQNEAQ (reference sequence). The CDR3 spans 15 residues.

The chain carries TRBV29-1 and TRBJ2-3; possibly TRBD2 for D (6 bases). Germline V gene sequence: CDR1 SQVTM, CDR2 ANQGSEA. V lost 7 bases and J lost 3, with 11 bases in between. The CDR3 sequence is 12 residues long. CDR3 coding DNA: TGCAGCGCGGCTAGCGTGACAGATACGCAGTATTTT. It codes for CSAASVTDTQYF.

The V gene is TRBV27, the J gene TRBJ1-2; perhaps TRBD1 as D (6 bases). The CDR3 is 13 amino acids. CDR1 is MNHEY and CDR2 is SMNVEV in the germline V gene (reference sequence). The V and J ends lost 7 bases and 3 bases respectively, with 12 bases between them. The CDR3 DNA reads TGTGCCAGCATTGGGGGGCGCGACTATGGCTACACCTTC. Protein sequence: CASIGGRDYGYTF.

This chain links TRBV5-1 with TRBJ2-2; perhaps TRBD1 as D (7 bases). Trimming shortened V by 4 bases and J by 1 base, and 11 bases separated the two germline ends. CDR1 and CDR2 (germline): SGHRS, YFSETQ. This CDR3 region has 15 residues. CDR3 DNA: TGCGCCAGCAGCGGGAGGACAGGGAACACCGGGGAGCTGTTTTTT. Translation gives CASSGRTGNTGELFF.

There are a few counts of this clonotype. V usage is TRBV5-1 and J usage is TRBJ2-7; TRBD1 matches at 10 bases. The CDR3 totals 17 residues. Germline values: CDR1 SGHRS, CDR2 YFSETQ. The trim removed 0 bases at V and 2 bases at J, leaving 8 bases unmatched. The CDR3 bases are TGCGCCAGCAGCTTGGCCTTCGGGACAGGGGTTACCTACGAGCAGTACTTC. Translating gives CASSLAFGTGVTYEQYF.

The chain combines TRBV20-1 with TRBJ2-1, with 7 positions matching TRBD1. The V segment lost 6 bases and the J segment 7 bases; nucleotides outside the gene matches: 6. CDR1 and CDR2 from the germline V gene are DFQATT and SNEGSKA (reference sequence). The CDR3 spans 12 residues. CDR3 loop: CSAQGQANEQFF. The DNA for the CDR3 is TGCAGTGCCCAAGGACAGGCGAATGAGCAGTTCTTC.

This chain links TRBV27 with TRBJ2-3; D is ambiguous. Trimming took off 1 base at V and 6 bases at J, with 11 bases between the two ends. Germline V lookup: CDR1 MNHEY, CDR2 SMNVEV (reference sequence). This CDR3 spans 14 amino acids. The CDR3 here is CASSLFRATDTQYF. The CDR3 nucleotides are TGTGCCAGCAGTTTATTCCGGGCCACGGATACGCAGTATTTT.